This T cell receptor beta chain was documented in a study of T cell responses to AZD1222 COVID-19 vaccine (dated by TCRdb to the early 2020s). At the level of the whole study: AZD1222 recipients with second doses at about 4 weeks or about 12 weeks were pooled, because spike-specific TCR depth and breadth did not differ between schedules. Enrollment into the trials was organized by age into subgroups of 18-55, 56-69 and 70-plus years, and those subgroups contained approximately 160, 26 and 62 TCR-sequenced participants, respectively. A total of more than 230 trial participants underwent TCR sequencing, of whom around 200 received two doses of AZD1222 and around 25 received two doses of the MenACWY control vaccine. Broad study findings and their caveats: Because no day 14 peak-response samples were available, the repertoires could be characterized only after the peak T cell response. The vaccine-associated CD4 TCRs covered the entire spike protein, and the dominant responses fell in regions 160-218 and 743-854. Reportedly, close to half of the unique spike-specific TCRs recognized epitopes lying outside the regions that are mutated in the B.1.351 and B.1.1.7 variants. Conclusions about previously exposed vaccinees are limited because only a handful of AZD1222 recipients were SARS-CoV-2 seropositive at baseline. The 56-69-year group was small, and its depth increase did not reach significance, likely because of low power. Spike-specific TCR breadth and depth rose significantly after two AZD1222 doses compared with day 0 and with MenACWY recipients. Participants were mostly white British and included more females than males, and it was suggested by the authors that clonal diversity may have been underestimated.

The time point label on this specimen signifies: baseline before first vaccination. Vaccinee samples were obtained from the UK trials COV001 and COV002, which included a single-blind randomized controlled phase 2/3 trial of AZD1222 (ChAdOx1 nCoV-19) in healthy adults. For TCRbeta chain sequencing, PBMC samples from trial participants were taken at day 0 and at day 28 after the second dose. Worth noting for this clone: Its antigen is still unknown. No much larger clonotype is one base removed from it; base qualities were not supplied.

Based on the germline V gene, the CDR1 and CDR2 sequences are MNHEY and SVGAGI. From its cysteine to its phenylalanine, the CDR3 spans 14 amino acids. Only the CDR3 DNA stays, 42 bases, in frame from base 1. Trimming removed 0 bases from V and 4 bases from J, leaving 9 bases between the germline ends. The CDR3 regions of human TCRbeta chains were analyzed by immunosequencing. In the original analysis: TCRs in the repertoires were matched against a reference library of SARS-CoV-2-specific TCRs that had been generated with the MIRA antigen-specificity platform. Breadth was defined as the fraction of unique TCRs that were SARS-CoV-2-associated. Depth was defined as the fraction of total T cells that were SARS-CoV-2-associated. Using the MIRA data, each spike-specific TCR was mapped to the spike region that the TCR reacts to and placed in a CD4 or CD8 class. Log10-transformed breadth and depth values were compared by one-way ANOVA with Sidak's multiple comparisons tests. Here the immuneACCESS table is served through TCRdb, limited to in-frame sequences with V and J called. Missing clones are a known gap in these copies; in checked studies unresolved V genes cover under half, and the rest lacks a known reason. Clone size and the V and J calls come from that table; the DNA yielded D and trimming. In all, the sample holds about 94,000 clones, and nearly 90% of those were seen once. The ten largest make up about an eighth of the sample.

The specimen was peripheral blood, collected on day 0 of AZD1222 vaccination. This TCR came from an adult in good health. The chain links TRBV6-5 with TRBJ1-2; the D gene cannot be resolved reliably. The sequenced DNA: TGTGCCAGCAGTTACTCAAGGACTGGCTATGGCTACACCTTC. It specifies CASSYSRTGYGYTF.